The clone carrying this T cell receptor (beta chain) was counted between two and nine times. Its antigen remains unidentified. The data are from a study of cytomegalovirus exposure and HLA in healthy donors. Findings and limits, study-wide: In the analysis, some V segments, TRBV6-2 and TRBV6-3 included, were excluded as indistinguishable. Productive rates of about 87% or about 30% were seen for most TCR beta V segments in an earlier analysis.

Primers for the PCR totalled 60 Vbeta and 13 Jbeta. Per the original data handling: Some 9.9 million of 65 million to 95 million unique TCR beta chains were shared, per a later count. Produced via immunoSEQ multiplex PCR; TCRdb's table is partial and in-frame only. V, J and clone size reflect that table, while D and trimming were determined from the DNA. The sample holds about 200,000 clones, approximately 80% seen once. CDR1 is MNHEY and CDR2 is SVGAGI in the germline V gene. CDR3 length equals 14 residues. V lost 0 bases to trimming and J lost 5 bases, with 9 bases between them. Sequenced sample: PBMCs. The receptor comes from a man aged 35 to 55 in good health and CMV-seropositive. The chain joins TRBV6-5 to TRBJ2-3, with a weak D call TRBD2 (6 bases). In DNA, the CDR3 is TGTGCCAGCAGTTACTCTTGGGGGGAAGATACGCAGTATTTT. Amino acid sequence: CASSYSWGEDTQYF.